The rows below give T cell receptor beta chains drawn from one sample of a study of T cell clusters in autoimmune cytopenias. TCRdb re-analyzed the multiplex PCR reads; it lists each CDR3 protein once, without DNA. The sample shows some 8,000 distinct CDR3 sequences, and 20% to 25% sits with its ten largest clones. Sequencing used peripheral blood. The receptors here all came from a human donor with an autoimmune cytopenia or autoimmune hepatitis (not recorded which). Both conserved end residues are part of each CDR3. Clone size is stated in some rows and not others, as once, few, many or a class when expanded.

CDR3 protein | clone size | J gene | V gene
CSARRTSGGTEETQYF | NA | TRBJ2-5 | TRBV20-1
CAISEKPGQPYPYTF | medium-sized | TRBJ1-2 | TRBV10-3
CASSLVPDNNYGYTF | medium-sized | TRBJ1-2 | TRBV5-1
CSARYRENTGELFF | NA | TRBJ2-2 | TRBV20-1
CASSLRDDNSPLHF | NA | TRBJ1-6 | TRBV5-4
CASSYRASGGADEQFF | NA | TRBJ2-1 | TRBV6-2/TRBV6-3
CASSPLQGAVYNSPLHF | NA | TRBJ1-6 | TRBV18
CASSLDPHRGFMNTEAFF | NA | TRBJ1-1 | TRBV5-1
CSARYGVQETQYF | medium-sized | TRBJ2-5 | TRBV20-1
CSALGTPNTEAFF | medium-sized | TRBJ1-1 | TRBV29-1
CASSYSRQGNTEAFF | NA | TRBJ1-1 | TRBV6-5
CASSRQGDTEAFF | NA | TRBJ1-1 | TRBV19
CASSYKGRQGGNEQFF | large | TRBJ2-1 | TRBV6-5
CASSAAGASYEQYF | NA | TRBJ2-7 | TRBV5-1
CASSPKSGTSGVPDTQYF | NA | TRBJ2-3 | TRBV18
CASSSWTQLNSPLHF | medium-sized | TRBJ1-6 | TRBV5-6
CATSASGGRGNEQFF | NA | TRBJ2-1 | TRBV24-1
CASALWDTDTQYF | medium-sized | TRBJ2-3 | TRBV27
CSAQRTSYLEQYF | NA | TRBJ2-7 | TRBV20-1
CASSLTGSDTEAFF | NA | TRBJ1-1 | TRBV5-4
CASSQVMGEQYF | NA | TRBJ2-7 | TRBV4-1
CASSLGGLAGDEQFF | NA | TRBJ2-1 | TRBV7-9
CASSLSRGYYNEQFF | medium-sized | TRBJ2-1 | TRBV7-9
CASSPNHNEKLFF | NA | TRBJ1-4 | TRBV7-9
CASSPRPGQGANTEAFF | NA | TRBJ1-1 | TRBV19
CASSSAVTSKNEQFF | NA | TRBJ2-1 | TRBV7-8
CASSVGTETQYF | medium-sized | TRBJ2-5 | TRBV19
CAISDDRTDTEAFF | NA | TRBJ1-1 | TRBV10-3
CASSLDRYRGNTIYF | NA | TRBJ1-3 | TRBV5-1
CASRDRDSRAYEQYF | medium-sized | TRBJ2-7 | TRBV6-5
CAWSSKGGADTQYF | NA | TRBJ2-3 | TRBV30
CSAYLEGAGKTIYF | NA | TRBJ1-3 | TRBV20-1
CASSLVGGSETQYF | NA | TRBJ2-5 | TRBV5-1
CASSWTGGTDTEAFF | NA | TRBJ1-1 | TRBV7-9
CSARDPRTNSYEQYF | NA | TRBJ2-7 | TRBV20-1
CASSLTGQASYNSPLHF | NA | TRBJ1-6 | TRBV6-5
CASSPPTTNTGELFF | NA | TRBJ2-2 | TRBV9
CASSEGTSATDTQYF | NA | TRBJ2-3 | TRBV6-4
CAISESATSGSRNEQFF | NA | TRBJ2-1 | TRBV10-3
CASSQDGTRVNEQFF | NA | TRBJ2-1 | TRBV4-2
CASSSQGVGTGELFF | NA | TRBJ2-2 | TRBV7-9
CASSPQRGLGDTQYF | medium-sized | TRBJ2-3 | TRBV6-6
CASSFYRVNEQFF | NA | TRBJ2-1 | TRBV12-3/TRBV12-4
CASSSRGDSEAFF | medium-sized | TRBJ1-1 | TRBV7-9
CASSPRDRDPQPQHF | NA | TRBJ1-5 | TRBV6-1
CASSYDGVGEYGYTF | NA | TRBJ1-2 | TRBV6-6
CAISDSRSQETQYF | NA | TRBJ2-5 | TRBV10-3
CASSSGQGGPGELFF | NA | TRBJ2-2 | TRBV5-1
CSAEGTGTKNIQYF | medium-sized | TRBJ2-4 | TRBV29-1
CASSPPTSGRTDTQYF | NA | TRBJ2-3 | TRBV18
CASSLGLAGSTDTQYF | NA | TRBJ2-3 | TRBV7-7
CAISGAGWNTEAFF | NA | TRBJ1-1 | TRBV10-3
CASSLSVGGITGELFF | medium-sized | TRBJ2-2 | TRBV7-6
CASSLEDSSNQPQHF | medium-sized | TRBJ1-5 | TRBV7-6